The text below deals with one T cell receptor (beta chain). The antigen is undetermined. This sample was included in a study of cytomegalovirus exposure and HLA in healthy donors. Germline-derived CDR1 and CDR2 are SGHAT and FQNNGV. The CDR3 has 18 amino acids. With V trimmed by 4 bases and J by 3 bases, 7 bases remained unmatched. With 60 Vbeta and 13 Jbeta primers, the PCR was carried out. Some clones are missing from TCRdb's copy, which holds only in-frame ones; the method was immunoSEQ multiplex PCR. The sample has 100,000 to 150,000 clones; roughly 80% are singletons. Overall study results and limits: Immune exposure information comprised only CMV serostatus. Presence/absence analyses took donor sequencing depth as roughly uniform.

Sequencing input: PBMCs. The chain has TRBV11-2 and TRBJ2-1, with TRBD2 matching 15 bases. The receptor was isolated from a female donor in good health and CMV-seropositive. The CDR3 DNA reads as TGTGCCAGCAGCTCTCGGGGGACTAGCGGGGGGATCTACAATGAGCAGTTCTTC. As protein: CASSSRGTSGGIYNEQFF. The variable domain in full, completed from reference TRBV11-2 and TRBJ2-1, reads EAGVAQSPRYKIIEKRQSVAFWCNPISGHATLYWYQQILGQGPKLLIQFQNNGVVDDSQLPKDRFSAERLKGVDSTLKIQPAKLEDSAVYLCASSSRGTSGGIYNEQFFGPGTRLTVL.